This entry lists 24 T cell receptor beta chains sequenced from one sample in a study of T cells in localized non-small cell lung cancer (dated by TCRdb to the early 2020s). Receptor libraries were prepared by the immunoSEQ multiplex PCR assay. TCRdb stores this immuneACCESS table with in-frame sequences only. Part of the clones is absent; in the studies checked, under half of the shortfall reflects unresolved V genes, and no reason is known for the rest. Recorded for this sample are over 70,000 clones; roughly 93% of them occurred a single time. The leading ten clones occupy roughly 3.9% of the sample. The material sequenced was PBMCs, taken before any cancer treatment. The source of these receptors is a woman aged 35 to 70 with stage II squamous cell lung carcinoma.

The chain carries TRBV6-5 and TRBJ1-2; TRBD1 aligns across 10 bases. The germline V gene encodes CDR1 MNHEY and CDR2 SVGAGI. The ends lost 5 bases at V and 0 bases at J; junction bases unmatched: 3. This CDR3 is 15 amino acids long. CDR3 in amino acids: CASSPGTGANYGYTF. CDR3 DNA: TGTGCCAGCAGTCCCGGGACAGGGGCTAACTATGGCTACACCTTC.

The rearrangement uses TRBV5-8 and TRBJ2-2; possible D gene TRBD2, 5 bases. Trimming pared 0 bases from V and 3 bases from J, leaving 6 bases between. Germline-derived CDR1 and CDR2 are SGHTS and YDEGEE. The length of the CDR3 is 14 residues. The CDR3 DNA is TGTGCCAGCAGCTTGGGACTATACACCGGGGAGCTGTTTTTT. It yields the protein CASSLGLYTGELFF.

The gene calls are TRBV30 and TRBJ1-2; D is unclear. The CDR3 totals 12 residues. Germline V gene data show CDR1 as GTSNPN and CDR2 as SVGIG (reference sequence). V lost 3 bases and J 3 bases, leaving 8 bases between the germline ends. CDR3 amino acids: CAWRPDDYGYTF. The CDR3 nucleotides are TGTGCCTGGAGGCCGGACGACTATGGCTACACCTTC.

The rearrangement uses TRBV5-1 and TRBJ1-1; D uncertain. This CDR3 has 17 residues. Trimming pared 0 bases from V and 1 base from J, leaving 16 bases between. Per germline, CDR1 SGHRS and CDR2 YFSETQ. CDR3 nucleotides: TGCGCCAGCAGCTTGGCGCCCCCCGGGCCCCCGAACACTGAAGCTTTCTTT. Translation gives CASSLAPPGPPNTEAFF.

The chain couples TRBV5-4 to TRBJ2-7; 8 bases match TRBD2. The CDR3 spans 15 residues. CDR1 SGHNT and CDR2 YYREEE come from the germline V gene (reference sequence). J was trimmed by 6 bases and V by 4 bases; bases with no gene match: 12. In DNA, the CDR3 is TGTGCCAGCAGCCGGGGTAGCGGGAAGTTAGGCGAGCAGTACTTC. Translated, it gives CASSRGSGKLGEQYF.

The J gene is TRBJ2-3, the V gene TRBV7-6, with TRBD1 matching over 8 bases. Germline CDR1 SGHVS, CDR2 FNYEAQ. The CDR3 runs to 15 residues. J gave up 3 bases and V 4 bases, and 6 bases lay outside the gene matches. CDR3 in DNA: TGTGCCAGCAGCTCAGGGGGCTCTGGGACAGATACGCAGTATTTT. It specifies CASSSGGSGTDTQYF.

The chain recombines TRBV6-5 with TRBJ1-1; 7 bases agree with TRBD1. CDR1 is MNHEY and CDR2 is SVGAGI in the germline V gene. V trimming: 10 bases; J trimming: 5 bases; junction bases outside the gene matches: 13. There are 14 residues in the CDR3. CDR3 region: CATLGGTAKTEAFF. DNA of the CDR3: TGTGCCACCTTAGGCGGGACAGCTAAGACTGAAGCTTTCTTT.

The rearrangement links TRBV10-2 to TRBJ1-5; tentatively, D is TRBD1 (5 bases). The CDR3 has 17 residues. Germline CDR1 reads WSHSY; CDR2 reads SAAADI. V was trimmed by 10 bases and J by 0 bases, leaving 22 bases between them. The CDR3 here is CATLPIQGSFSNQPQHF. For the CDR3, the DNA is TGCGCCACCCTTCCGATCCAGGGATCCTTTAGCAATCAGCCCCAGCATTTT.

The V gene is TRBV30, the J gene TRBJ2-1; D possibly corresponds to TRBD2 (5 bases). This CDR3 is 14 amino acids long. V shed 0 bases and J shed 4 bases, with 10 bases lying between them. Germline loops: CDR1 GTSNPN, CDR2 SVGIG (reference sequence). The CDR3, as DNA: TGTGCCTGGAGTGTACTAGGACCGTACAATGAGCAGTTCTTC. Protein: CAWSVLGPYNEQFF.

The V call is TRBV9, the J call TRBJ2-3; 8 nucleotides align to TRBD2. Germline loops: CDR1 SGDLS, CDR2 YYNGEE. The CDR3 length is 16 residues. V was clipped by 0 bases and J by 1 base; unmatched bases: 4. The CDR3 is CASSVAGGLGTDTQYF. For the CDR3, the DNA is TGTGCCAGCAGCGTAGCGGGGGGGCTGGGCACAGATACGCAGTATTTT.

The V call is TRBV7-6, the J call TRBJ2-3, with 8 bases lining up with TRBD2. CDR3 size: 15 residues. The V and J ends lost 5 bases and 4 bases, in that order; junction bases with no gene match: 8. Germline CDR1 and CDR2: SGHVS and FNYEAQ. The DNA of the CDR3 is TGTGCCAGCAGCCGAGCGGGAGAATGGCCAGATACGCAGTATTTT. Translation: CASSRAGEWPDTQYF.

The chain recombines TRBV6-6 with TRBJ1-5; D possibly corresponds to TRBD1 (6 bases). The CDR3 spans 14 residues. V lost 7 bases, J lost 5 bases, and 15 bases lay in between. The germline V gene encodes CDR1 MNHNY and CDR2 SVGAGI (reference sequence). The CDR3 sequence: CASTPDREDQPQHF. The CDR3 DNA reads TGTGCCAGCACCCCGGACAGAGAGGATCAGCCCCAGCATTTT.

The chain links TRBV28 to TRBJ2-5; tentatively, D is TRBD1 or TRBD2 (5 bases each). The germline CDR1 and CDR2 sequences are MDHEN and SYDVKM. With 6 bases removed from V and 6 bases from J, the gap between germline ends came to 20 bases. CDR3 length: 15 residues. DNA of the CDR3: TGTGCCAGCAGCACCCCCCTGGGGGTTCGGAAGACCCAGTACTTC. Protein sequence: CASSTPLGVRKTQYF.

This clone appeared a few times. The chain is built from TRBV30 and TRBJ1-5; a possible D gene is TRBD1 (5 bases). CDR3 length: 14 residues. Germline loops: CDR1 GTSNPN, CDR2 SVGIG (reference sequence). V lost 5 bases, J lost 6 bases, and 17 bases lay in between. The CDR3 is CAWSPGGSFQPQHF. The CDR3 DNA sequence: TGTGCCTGGTCCCCGGGGGGATCGTTTCAGCCCCAGCATTTT.

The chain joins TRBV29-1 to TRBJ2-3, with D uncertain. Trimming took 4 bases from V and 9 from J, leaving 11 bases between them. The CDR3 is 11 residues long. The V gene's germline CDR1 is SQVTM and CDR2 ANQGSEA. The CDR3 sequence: CSVGTSGTQYF. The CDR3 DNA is TGCAGCGTTGGGACCTCCGGCACGCAGTATTTT.

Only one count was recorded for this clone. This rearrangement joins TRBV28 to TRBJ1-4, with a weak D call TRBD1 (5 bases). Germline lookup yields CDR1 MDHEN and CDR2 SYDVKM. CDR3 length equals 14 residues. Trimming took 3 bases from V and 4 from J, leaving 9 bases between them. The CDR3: CASSFTGYNEKLFF. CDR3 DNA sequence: TGTGCCAGCAGTTTCACAGGTTATAATGAAAAACTGTTTTTT. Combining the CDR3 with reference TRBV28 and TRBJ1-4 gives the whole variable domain DVKVTQSSRYLVKRTGEKVFLECVQDMDHENMFWYRQDPGLGLRLIYFSYDVKMKEKGDIPEGYSVSREKKERFSLILESASTNQTSMYLCASSFTGYNEKLFFGSGTQLSVL.

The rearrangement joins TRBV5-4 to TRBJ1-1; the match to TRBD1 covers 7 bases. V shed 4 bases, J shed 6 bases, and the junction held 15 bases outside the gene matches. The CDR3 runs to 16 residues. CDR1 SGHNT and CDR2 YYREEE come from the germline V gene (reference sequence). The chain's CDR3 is CASSTPPGTAGAEAFF. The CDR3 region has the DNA TGTGCCAGCAGCACCCCTCCTGGGACAGCTGGCGCTGAAGCTTTCTTT.

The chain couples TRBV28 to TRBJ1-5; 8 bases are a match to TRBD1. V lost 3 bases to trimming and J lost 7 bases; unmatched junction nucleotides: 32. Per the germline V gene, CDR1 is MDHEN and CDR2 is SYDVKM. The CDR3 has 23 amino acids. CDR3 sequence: CASSFLPPTNRGFDQDKSQPQHF. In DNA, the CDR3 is TGTGCCAGCAGTTTCCTACCTCCAACCAACAGGGGGTTTGATCAAGATAAGTCCCAGCCCCAGCATTTT.

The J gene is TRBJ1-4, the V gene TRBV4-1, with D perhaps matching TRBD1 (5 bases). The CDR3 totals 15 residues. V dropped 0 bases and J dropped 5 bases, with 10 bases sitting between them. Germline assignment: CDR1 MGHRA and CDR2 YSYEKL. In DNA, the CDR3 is TGCGCCAGCAGCCAAGAGAAGGGGCGGAATGAAAAACTGTTTTTT. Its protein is CASSQEKGRNEKLFF.

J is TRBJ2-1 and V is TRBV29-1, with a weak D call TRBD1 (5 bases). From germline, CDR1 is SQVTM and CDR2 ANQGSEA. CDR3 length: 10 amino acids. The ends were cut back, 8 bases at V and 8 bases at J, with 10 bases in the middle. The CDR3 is CSSGSHEQFF. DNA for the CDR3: TGCAGCTCAGGGTCGCATGAGCAGTTCTTC.

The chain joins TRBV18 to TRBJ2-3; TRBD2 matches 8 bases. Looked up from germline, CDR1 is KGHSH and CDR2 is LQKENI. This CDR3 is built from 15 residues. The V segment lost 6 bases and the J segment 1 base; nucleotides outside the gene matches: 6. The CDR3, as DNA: TGTGCCAGCTCCCGGGGGGGTCCTCGCACAGATACGCAGTATTTT. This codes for CASSRGGPRTDTQYF.

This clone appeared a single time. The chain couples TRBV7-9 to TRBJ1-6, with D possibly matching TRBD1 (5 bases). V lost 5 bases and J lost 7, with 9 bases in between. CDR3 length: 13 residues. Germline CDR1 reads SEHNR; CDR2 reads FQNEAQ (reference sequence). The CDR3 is CASSPEGNSPLHF. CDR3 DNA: TGTGCCAGCAGCCCCGAGGGGAATTCACCCCTCCACTTT.

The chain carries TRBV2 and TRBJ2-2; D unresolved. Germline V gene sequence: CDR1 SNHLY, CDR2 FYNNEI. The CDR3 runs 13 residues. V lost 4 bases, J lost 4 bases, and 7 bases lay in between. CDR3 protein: CASSAATTGELFF. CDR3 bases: TGTGCCAGCAGTGCCGCAACCACCGGGGAGCTGTTTTTT.

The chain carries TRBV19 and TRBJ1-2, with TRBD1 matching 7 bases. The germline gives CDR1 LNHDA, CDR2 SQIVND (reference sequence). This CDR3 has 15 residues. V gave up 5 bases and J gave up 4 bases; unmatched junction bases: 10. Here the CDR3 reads CASSQGDHGPYGYTF. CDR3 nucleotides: TGTGCCAGTAGTCAGGGGGACCACGGACCCTATGGCTACACCTTC.